The 20 T cell receptor beta chains in this list originate from one sample, sequenced in a study of T-cell memory formation after mild COVID-19 (dated by TCRdb to the early 2020s). Library construction relied on 5' RACE. Data came from an Illumina NovaSeq 6000. The raw public data were reprocessed by TCRdb itself: fastp quality trimming at Q25, MiXCR clonotype calling, in-frame beta chains only. Each entry merges the rows of one CDR3 protein and shows their most common DNA and genes. The sample records about 470,000 distinct CDR3 sequences, 20% to 30% of which are singletons. Of the sample, approximately 12% is held by the ten largest clones. Input material: PBMCs or a T cell subset sorted from them (not recorded which). These receptors originate from an adult woman who had mild COVID-19 (a few samples of this study predate the infection). The sample titles of this study are shuffled in the database, so cell type and time point are left out; the donor was told from shared clones.

This sequence joins TRBV11-2 and TRBJ2-5, with D perhaps matching TRBD1 or TRBD2 (6 bases each). Trimming shortened V by 5 bases and J by 3 bases, and 13 bases separated the two germline ends. The germline V gene encodes CDR1 SGHAT and CDR2 FQNNGV. This CDR3 is 14 amino acids long. In DNA form, the CDR3 reads TGTGCCAGCAGCCAAGGGGGGCTAAAAGAGACCCAGTACTTC. This codes for CASSQGGLKETQYF.

CDR3 in DNA: TGCAGTGCTAGCCCCGTTCCCCGGCTAGAGGGCGAGCAGTACTTC. Its protein product is CSASPVPRLEGEQYF. This chain links TRBV20-1 with TRBJ2-7; a possible D gene is TRBD2 (5 bases). V lost 3 bases and J lost 6, with 21 bases in between. The CDR3 is made up of 15 amino acids. Germline values: CDR1 DFQATT, CDR2 SNEGSKA (reference sequence).

This CDR3 is CASSLGFRGADYGYTF. DNA of the CDR3: TGTGCCAGCAGCTTAGGTTTCCGGGGGGCGGACTATGGCTACACCTTC. The chain employs TRBV11-2 and TRBJ1-2; D is perhaps TRBD1 (6 bases). Trimming removed 1 base at V and 3 bases at J, with 15 bases between. Germline CDR1 reads SGHAT; CDR2 reads FQNNGV. CDR3 size: 16 residues.

This chain connects TRBV15 to TRBJ2-3, with D tentatively TRBD1 (6 bases). The CDR3 spans 16 residues. V lost 4 bases and J 1 base, leaving 15 bases between the germline ends. CDR1 and CDR2 from the germline V gene are LNHNV and YYDKDF (reference sequence). The CDR3, as DNA: TGTGCCACCAGCAACGCTGGGGCAGGGGGCACAGATACGCAGTATTTT. It specifies CATSNAGAGGTDTQYF. The entire variable domain, with the rest obtained from reference TRBV15 and TRBJ2-3, is as follows: DAMVIQNPRYQVTQFGKPVTLSCSQTLNHNVMYWYQQKSSQAPKLLFHYYDKDFNNEADTPDNFQSRRPNTSFCFLDIRSPGLGDTAMYLCATSNAGAGGTDTQYFGPGTRLTVL.

This clonotype was picked up a small number of times. The chain uses TRBV28 and TRBJ2-3; TRBD2 matches at 9 bases. Germline assignment: CDR1 MDHEN and CDR2 SYDVKM. V was pared by 3 bases and J by 8 bases, with 3 bases of the junction left unmatched. The CDR3 is made up of 13 amino acids. The CDR3 region is CASSFKTSGTQYF. The CDR3 nucleotides read TGTGCCAGCAGTTTCAAGACTAGCGGTACGCAGTATTTT.

This sequence joins TRBV9 and TRBJ2-6, with D uncertain. The CDR3 contains 17 residues. CDR1 SGDLS and CDR2 YYNGEE come from the germline V gene. V gave up 4 bases and J gave up 0 bases, with 14 bases separating them. The CDR3 DNA sequence: TGTGCCAGCAGCTCACAAACCTCGGTCTCTGGGGCCAACGTCCTGACTTTC. Translation: CASSSQTSVSGANVLTF.

This clonotype was seen a few times. The chain carries TRBV28 and TRBJ2-4; TRBD2 aligns across 7 bases. Germline loops: CDR1 MDHEN, CDR2 SYDVKM. CDR3 length: 14 amino acids. The DNA for the CDR3 is TGTGCGGGACGGGGCGGGGGAGCCAAAAACATTCAGTACTTC. This gives the protein CAGRGGGAKNIQYF.

This clonotype was counted only a few times. The V and J genes are TRBV29-1 and TRBJ2-7, with 8 bases that match TRBD1. Germline CDR1 and CDR2: SQVTM and ANQGSEA. This CDR3 spans 12 amino acids. With V trimmed by 4 bases and J by 6 bases, 5 bases remained unmatched. This chain's CDR3 is CSVGTGSSEQYF. In nucleotides, the CDR3 is TGCAGCGTTGGGACAGGGTCGTCCGAGCAGTACTTC.

V gene TRBV6-5 combines with J gene TRBJ2-1; D is ambiguous. CDR1 and CDR2 (germline): MNHEY, SVGAGI. Trimming took off 2 bases at V and 5 bases at J, with 16 bases between the two ends. The CDR3 is made up of 16 amino acids. The CDR3 reads CASSYIPRSPNNEQFF. The CDR3 coding sequence is TGTGCCAGCAGTTACATCCCGCGATCCCCTAACAATGAGCAGTTCTTC.

The table lists this clonotype with a few counts. The rearrangement uses TRBV9 and TRBJ2-5; tentative D call: TRBD1 (7 bases). The germline V gene encodes CDR1 SGDLS and CDR2 YYNGEE. The CDR3 spans 14 residues. The V gene lost 7 bases and the J gene lost 5 bases, with 18 bases spanning the gap. CDR3 in amino acids: CASARGALVETQYF. CDR3 sequence (DNA): TGTGCCAGCGCCAGGGGGGCCCTGGTGGAGACCCAGTACTTC.

The chain links TRBV12-3 or TRBV12-4 to TRBJ2-5; 7 nucleotides agree with TRBD1. There are 14 residues in the CDR3. The J segment lost 5 bases and the V segment lost 6 bases, leaving 9 bases of the junction unmatched. The chain's CDR3 is CASRHRGLGETQYF. The CDR3 coding sequence is TGTGCCAGCAGGCACAGGGGTCTTGGGGAGACCCAGTACTTC.

This chain connects TRBV3-1 to TRBJ1-1, with D unresolved. The CDR3 sequence is 14 residues long. Germline V gene sequence: CDR1 LGHDT, CDR2 YNNKEL (reference sequence). Trimming took off 4 bases at V and 6 bases at J, with 15 bases between the two ends. CDR3 sequence (DNA): TGTGCCAGCAGCCCCCGAGGAGGGCTCGCTGAAGCTTTCTTT. Translation: CASSPRGGLAEAFF.

The V gene is TRBV4-1, the J gene TRBJ2-1; D not resolved. The CDR3 is 15 amino acids. Germline values: CDR1 MGHRA, CDR2 YSYEKL. V was shortened by 0 bases and J by 9 bases, with 15 bases between the two germline ends. Written as DNA, the CDR3 is TGCGCCAGCAGCCAAGAGTTCTTAGCCTCGAGTGAGCAGTTCTTC. As protein: CASSQEFLASSEQFF.

This clonotype turned up a few times. The chain recombines TRBV13 with TRBJ2-5, with 14 bases that match TRBD2. Trimming at V came to 5 bases and at J to 5 bases, leaving 7 bases not matched to a gene. Germline V CDR1 and CDR2: PRHDT, FYEKMQ (reference sequence). The CDR3 sequence is 16 residues long. This chain's CDR3 is CASSPPGLAGVETQYF. The DNA for the CDR3 is TGTGCCAGCAGCCCTCCGGGACTAGCGGGGGTGGAGACCCAGTACTTC.

This chain links TRBV24-1 with TRBJ2-1; D tentatively fits TRBD1 or TRBD2 (6 bases each). V lost 10 bases and J 4 bases, leaving 19 bases between the germline ends. Germline V gene sequence: CDR1 KGHDR, CDR2 SFDVKD. This CDR3 is built from 15 residues. CDR3 sequence: CATAPGGGLYNEQFF. The DNA for the CDR3 is TGTGCCACGGCCCCCGGAGGGGGGCTTTACAATGAGCAGTTCTTC.

This clonotype has a count of ten or more. This chain joins TRBV9 and TRBJ2-3; no clear D gene. The length of the CDR3 is 14 residues. V gave up 0 bases and J gave up 8 bases, with 13 bases separating them. Germline CDR1 reads SGDLS; CDR2 reads YYNGEE. The CDR3: CASSVGWAIGTQYF. The CDR3 coding sequence is TGTGCCAGCAGCGTAGGGTGGGCGATCGGTACGCAGTATTTT. Supplemented by reference TRBV9 and TRBJ2-3, the full variable domain reads DSGVTQTPKHLITATGQRVTLRCSPRSGDLSVYWYQQSLDQGLQFLIQYYNGEERAKGNILERFSAQQFPDLHSELNLSSLELGDSALYFCASSVGWAIGTQYFGPGTRLTVL.

V and J are TRBV3-1 and TRBJ2-1, with 11 bases that match TRBD2. The CDR3 totals 14 residues. Germline V gene lookup returns CDR1 LGHDT and CDR2 YNNKEL (reference sequence). V dropped 5 bases and J dropped 9; count of bases not matched to a gene: 6. The CDR3 DNA is TGTGCCAGCAGCACACTAGCGGGAGTTAGTGAGCAGTTCTTC. Protein sequence: CASSTLAGVSEQFF.

There are a few counts of this clonotype. The rearrangement joins TRBV20-1 to TRBJ2-3; D possibly corresponds to TRBD2 (5 bases). Germline assignment: CDR1 DFQATT and CDR2 SNEGSKA (reference sequence). V was pared by 3 bases and J by 1 base, with 5 bases between. The CDR3 extends over 12 amino acids. In DNA form, the CDR3 reads TGCAGTGCTAGCGGGGGCACAGATACGCAGTATTTT. Its translation is CSASGGTDTQYF.

This clonotype was picked up one time. This chain links TRBV4-3 with TRBJ1-2; D is uncertain. CDR3 size: 14 residues. Germline CDR1 and CDR2: LGHNA and YSLEER. Trimming pared 0 bases from V and 6 bases from J, leaving 11 bases between. The CDR3 spells CASSQDGLRDGYTF. In nucleotides, the CDR3 is TGCGCCAGCAGCCAAGATGGTTTAAGGGATGGCTACACCTTC.

This chain links TRBV12-3 or TRBV12-4 with TRBJ1-2, with 7 bases that match TRBD1. CDR3 length equals 15 residues. V shed 4 bases and J 3 bases; nucleotides not matched to a gene: 8. The CDR3 DNA reads TGTGCCAGCAGTTCACAACAGGGGTATCACTATGGCTACACCTTC. It encodes CASSSQQGYHYGYTF.